This T cell receptor beta chain was captured by sequencing in a study of T-cell reconstitution after alpha-beta-depleted transplantation in children. The study's findings and limits: At the one-year point after transplant, T-cell counts and TCRbeta diversity were found to come mostly from T cells that had been newly produced.

This clonotype was seen only a few times. Its antigen is undetermined. Molecular barcoding with unique molecular identifiers was used for the TCRbeta library. Via MiXCR, TCRdb re-called the PCR reads, giving one row per CDR3 protein. The sample consists of hundreds of thousands of distinct CDR3 sequences, about a sixth of them appearing once. The receptor was isolated from a boy under two years old who had a stem cell transplant for Wiskott-Aldrich syndrome, so the T cells may come from the graft donor. Sequenced here: PBMCs, mostly from graft donor cells, sampled 360 days after TCRalphabeta/CD19-depleted stem cell transplant.

The chain's CDR3 is CASSPRRRGMQYF. DNA of the CDR3: TGTGCCAGCAGTCCGCGTCGCAGGGGGATGCAGTACTTC. The V call is TRBV28, the J call TRBJ2-7, with 7 nucleotides matching TRBD1. V trimming: 5 bases; J trimming: 9 bases; junction bases outside the gene matches: 10. Germline V lookup: CDR1 MDHEN, CDR2 SYDVKM. CDR3 length equals 13 residues.